This T cell receptor (beta chain) is drawn from a study of identical twins. TCRdb reprocessed the 5' RACE reads with MiXCR, giving one entry per CDR3 protein. The table shows under 250,000 distinct CDR3 sequences, with 7.5% occurring only once. V was shortened by 3 bases and J by 3 bases, with 9 bases between the two germline ends. CDR3 length equals 13 residues. Germline V CDR1 and CDR2: DFQATT, SNEGSKA (reference sequence). The same data also went into a second study, on yellow fever vaccine responses in identical twins. This second study says: Twins' vaccine T cell response reportedly gave the appearance of partial convergence and partial personalization.

The source material was CD8+ T cells sorted from blood. The V and J genes are TRBV20-1 and TRBJ1-5, with D unclear. The TCR sequence derives from a woman younger than 30 in good health. CDR3 in DNA: TGCAGTGCTAGTTGGGCAGACAATCAGCCCCAGCATTTT. This encodes CSASWADNQPQHF.